This T cell receptor beta chain was captured in a study of cytomegalovirus exposure and HLA in healthy donors. Study details: Early on, a data release was issued that held roughly 84 million unique TCRs from HLA-typed donors.

A note on this clone: Its target is not known.

Broader study findings: Immune exposure was documented only through CMV serostatus.

Vbeta (60) and Jbeta (13) primers were used in the PCR. Repertoires were generated with immunoSEQ multiplex PCR, while TCRdb's copy carries only in-frame clones and drops some. The table shows about 170,000 clones, with roughly 80% occurring only once. The sequenced sample was PBMCs. This TCR derives from a male donor in good health and CMV-seronegative.

CDR3 DNA sequence: TGTGCCAGCAGCGTAGCCCTTAGCGGGGCGTATCCGGAGGGTACGCAGTATTTT. Translated: CASSVALSGAYPEGTQYF. The V gene is TRBV9, the J gene TRBJ2-3; 8 bases are shared with TRBD2. In germline, CDR1 is SGDLS, CDR2 YYNGEE. V trimming: 0 bases; J trimming: 8 bases; junction bases outside the gene matches: 17. The CDR3 has 18 amino acids.